Here is one T cell receptor (beta chain) with its context. Its antigen is currently unknown. This specimen comes from a study of T cell repertoires in cytomegalovirus infection. TCRdb independently ran MiXCR on the reads; one entry per CDR3 protein. The table records nearly 700,000 distinct CDR3 sequences, roughly a third of them present only once. Overall study findings and caveats: Within the response measured ex vivo, HLA-C-restricted CMV-specific TCR beta clonotypes were dominant.

The specimen comprised cultured PBMCs, sampled from culture after CMV antigen stimulation. The sequence was obtained from a human donor in good health (CMV status not recorded). Some clones in this sample may be carry-over from other donors' samples.

CDR3 sequence (DNA): TGCGCCAGCAGCCAAGTCCCCGAACTAGCGGGACCCTACAATGAGCAGTTCTTC. Residues: CASSQVPELAGPYNEQFF. The J gene is TRBJ2-1, the V gene TRBV4-3, with 10 nucleotides matching TRBD2. This CDR3 is 18 amino acids long. CDR1 is LGHNA and CDR2 is YSLEER in the germline V gene. V lost 1 base and J lost 2; bases outside the gene matches: 8.